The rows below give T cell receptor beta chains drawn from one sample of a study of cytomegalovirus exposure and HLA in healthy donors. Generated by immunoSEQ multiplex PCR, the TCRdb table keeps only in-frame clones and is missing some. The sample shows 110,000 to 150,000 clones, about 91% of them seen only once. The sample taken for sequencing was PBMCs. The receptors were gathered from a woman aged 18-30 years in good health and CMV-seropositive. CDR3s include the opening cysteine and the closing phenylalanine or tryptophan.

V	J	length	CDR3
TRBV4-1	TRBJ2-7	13	CASSQASGNEQYF
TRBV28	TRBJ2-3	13	CASTGGPTDTQYF
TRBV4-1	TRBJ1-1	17	CASSQAIGQGANTEAFF
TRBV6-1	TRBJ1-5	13	CASKSHSNQPQHF
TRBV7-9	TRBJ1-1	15	CASSLEGQGYSEAFF
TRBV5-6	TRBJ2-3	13	CASSRGSTDTQYF
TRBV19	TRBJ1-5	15	CASSPGTISNQPQHF
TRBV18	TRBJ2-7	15	CASSPGASGRYEQYF
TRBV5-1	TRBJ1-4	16	CASSVEPGQGEEKLFF
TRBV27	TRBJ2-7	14	CASNPAGNSYEQYF
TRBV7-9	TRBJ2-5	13	CASSRDRQETQYF
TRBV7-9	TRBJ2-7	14	CASRSGSRIFEQYF
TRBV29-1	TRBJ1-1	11	CSVATGTEAFF
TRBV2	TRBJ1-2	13	CASSEEVNYGYTF
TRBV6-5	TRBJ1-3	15	CASSLDSHSGNTIYF
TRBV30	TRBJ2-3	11	CAWSDRDTQYF
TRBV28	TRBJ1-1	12	CASSLMSTEAFF
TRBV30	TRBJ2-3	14	CASREAGSTDTQYF
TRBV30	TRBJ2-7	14	CAWSPGQVPVEQYF
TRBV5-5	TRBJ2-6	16	CASSLSGGPGANVLTF
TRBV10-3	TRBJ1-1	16	CAISESGAPPNTEAFF
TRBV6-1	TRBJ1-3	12	CASRLSGNTIYF
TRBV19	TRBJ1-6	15	CASRPQVTGGSPLHF
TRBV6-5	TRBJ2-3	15	CASSYEGGSGDTQYF
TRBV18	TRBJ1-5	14	CASSRGQSNQPQHF
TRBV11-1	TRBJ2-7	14	CASSLGTSDYEQYF
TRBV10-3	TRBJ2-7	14	CAIHQGGESYEQYF
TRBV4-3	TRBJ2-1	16	CASSQGGATNYNEQFF
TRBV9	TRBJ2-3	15	CASSASSGMTDTQYF
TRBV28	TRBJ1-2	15	CASSLPYRTYYGYTF
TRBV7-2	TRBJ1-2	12	CASSLEGFGYTF
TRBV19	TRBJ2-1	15	CASSIRAGRHNEQFF
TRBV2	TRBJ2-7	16	CASSEIPRTGVYEQYF